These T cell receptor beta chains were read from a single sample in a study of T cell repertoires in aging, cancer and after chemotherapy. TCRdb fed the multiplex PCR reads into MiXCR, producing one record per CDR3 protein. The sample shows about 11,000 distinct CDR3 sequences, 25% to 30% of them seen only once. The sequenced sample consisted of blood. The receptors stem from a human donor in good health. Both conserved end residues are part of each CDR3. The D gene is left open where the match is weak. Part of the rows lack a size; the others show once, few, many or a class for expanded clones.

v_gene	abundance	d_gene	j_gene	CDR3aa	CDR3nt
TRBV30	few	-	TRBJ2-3	CAWSPWITDTQYF	TGTGCCTGGAGTCCCTGGATCACAGATACGCAGTATTTT
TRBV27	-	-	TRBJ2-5	CASSPRAERGTQYF	TGTGCCAGCAGTCCACGGGCAGAACGAGGGACCCAGTACTTC
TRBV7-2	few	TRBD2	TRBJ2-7	CASSFSSGSSYEQYF	TGTGCCAGCAGCTTTTCTAGCGGGAGCTCCTACGAGCAGTACTTC
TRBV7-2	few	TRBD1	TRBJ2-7	CASSSGTGGHEQYF	TGTGCCAGCAGCTCCGGGACAGGGGGCCACGAGCAGTACTTC
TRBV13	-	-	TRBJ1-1	CASSLITGNTEAFF	TGTGCCAGCAGCTTAATAACAGGGAACACTGAAGCTTTCTTT
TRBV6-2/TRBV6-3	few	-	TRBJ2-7	CASSYGHYAYEQYF	TGTGCCAGCAGTTACGGACACTATGCCTACGAGCAGTACTTC
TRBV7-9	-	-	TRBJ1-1	CASSRSGVENTEAFF	TGTGCCAGCAGCCGGAGCGGCGTGGAGAACACTGAAGCTTTCTTT
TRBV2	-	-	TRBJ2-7	CASSGGTLGEQYF	TGTGCCAGCAGCGGCGGGACCCTCGGGGAGCAGTACTTC
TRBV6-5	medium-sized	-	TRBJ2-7	CASSYSVSYEQYF	TGTGCCAGCAGTTACTCCGTTTCCTACGAGCAGTACTTC
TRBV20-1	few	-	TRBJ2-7	CSARGGVEPYEQYF	TGCAGTGCTAGAGGCGGGGTTGAACCCTACGAGCAGTACTTC
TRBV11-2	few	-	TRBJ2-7	CASSSGGGYIGYEQYF	TGTGCCAGCAGCTCAGGAGGGGGCTATATTGGCTACGAGCAGTACTTC
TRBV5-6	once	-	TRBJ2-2	CTSSLWGTGELFF	TGTACCAGCAGCTTATGGGGTACCGGGGAGCTGTTTTTT
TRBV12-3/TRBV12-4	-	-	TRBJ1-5	CASSLGVGANQPQHF	TGTGCCAGCAGTTTAGGGGTAGGGGCCAATCAGCCCCAGCATTTT
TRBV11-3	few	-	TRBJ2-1	CASSRDSSPNEQFF	TGTGCCAGCAGCAGGGACTCCAGCCCCAATGAGCAGTTCTTC
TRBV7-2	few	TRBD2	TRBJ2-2	CASSLPPWTSGATGELFF	TGTGCCAGCAGCTTACCTCCTTGGACTAGCGGGGCCACCGGGGAGCTGTTTTTT
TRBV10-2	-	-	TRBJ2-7	CASSLGYEQYF	TGCGCCAGCAGCCTGGGGTACGAGCAGTACTTC
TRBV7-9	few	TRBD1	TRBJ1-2	CASSLETTGLNYGYTF	TGTGCCAGCAGCCTAGAAACGACAGGGTTGAACTATGGCTACACCTTC
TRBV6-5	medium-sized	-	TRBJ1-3	CASSYLYNSGNTIYF	TGTGCCAGCAGTTACTTGTATAACTCTGGAAACACCATATATTTT
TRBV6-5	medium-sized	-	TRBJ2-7	CASSYGFEQYF	TGTGCCAGCAGTTACGGGTTCGAGCAGTACTTC
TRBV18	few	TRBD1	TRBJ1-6	CASSPKGQPNSPLHF	TGTGCCAGCTCACCTAAGGGACAGCCAAATTCACCCCTCCACTTT
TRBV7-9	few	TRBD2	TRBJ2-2	CASSVGGGAGELFF	TGTGCCAGCAGCGTCGGGGGGGGGGCCGGGGAGCTGTTTTTT
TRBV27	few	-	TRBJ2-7	CASSLSGPYEQYF	TGTGCCAGCAGTTTATCGGGGCCCTACGAGCAGTACTTC
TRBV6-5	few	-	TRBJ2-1	CASSLYPGSSYNEQFF	TGTGCCAGCAGTCTCTACCCGGGGAGCTCCTACAATGAGCAGTTCTTC
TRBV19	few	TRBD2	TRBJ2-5	CASSPGRGGGRETQYF	TGTGCCAGTTCGCCTGGGCGTGGGGGAGGGCGAGAGACCCAGTACTTC
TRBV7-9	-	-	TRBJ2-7	CASSFQGQGIEQYF	TGTGCCAGCAGCTTTCAGGGGCAGGGTATCGAGCAGTACTTC
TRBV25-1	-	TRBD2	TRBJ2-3	CASGSSGRAPDTQYF	TGTGCCAGCGGATCTAGCGGGAGGGCCCCAGATACGCAGTATTTT
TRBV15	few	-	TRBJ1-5	CATSREGRDQPQHF	TGTGCCACCAGCAGAGAAGGGAGGGATCAGCCCCAGCATTTT
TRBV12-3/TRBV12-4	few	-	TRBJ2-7	CASSSVGRGYEQYF	TGTGCCAGCAGCTCAGTAGGGCGAGGCTACGAGCAGTACTTC
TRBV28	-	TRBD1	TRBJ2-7	CASSPPDRGRFYEQYF	TGTGCCAGCAGCCCTCCCGACAGGGGTAGGTTCTACGAGCAGTACTTC
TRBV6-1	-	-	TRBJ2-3	CASSYSGLYTDTQYF	TGTGCCAGCAGTTACTCCGGGCTTTACACAGATACGCAGTATTTT
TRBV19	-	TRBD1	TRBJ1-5	CASSLGTAISNQPQHF	TGTGCCAGTAGTCTCGGGACAGCCATAAGCAATCAGCCCCAGCATTTT
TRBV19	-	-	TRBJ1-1	CASKGGVLAFF	TGTGCCAGTAAGGGGGGCGTCTTGGCTTTCTTT
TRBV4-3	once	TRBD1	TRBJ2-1	CASSPRDRVLDEQFF	TGCGCCAGCAGCCCCCGGGACAGGGTATTGGATGAGCAGTTCTTC
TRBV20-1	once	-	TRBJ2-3	CSARDRPTDTQYF	TGCAGTGCTAGAGACAGACCCACAGATACGCAGTATTTT
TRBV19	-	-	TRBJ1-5	CASSLPRGSTTLSNQPQHF	TGTGCCAGTAGTCTCCCACGGGGTTCCACCACTCTTAGCAATCAGCCCCAGCATTTT
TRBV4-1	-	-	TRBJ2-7	CASSQEGSSSYEQYF	TGCGCCAGCAGCCAAGAGGGTTCCTCCTCCTACGAGCAGTACTTC
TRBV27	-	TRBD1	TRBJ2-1	CASSLRDRPYNEQFF	TGTGCCAGCAGTTTAAGGGACAGGCCTTACAATGAGCAGTTCTTC
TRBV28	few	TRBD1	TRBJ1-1	CASLTGPATEAFF	TGTGCCAGCCTGACAGGGCCCGCCACTGAAGCTTTCTTT
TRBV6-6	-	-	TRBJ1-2	CASSYSEAGVGYTF	TGTGCCAGCAGTTACTCAGAAGCGGGGGTTGGCTACACCTTC
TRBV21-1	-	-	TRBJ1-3	CASSKTGAGTIYF	TGTGCCAGCAGCAAAACGGGGGCAGGGACCATATATTTT
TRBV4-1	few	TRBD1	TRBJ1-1	CASSQAATGAWNTEAFF	TGCGCCAGCAGCCAAGCTGCGACAGGGGCCTGGAACACTGAAGCTTTCTTT
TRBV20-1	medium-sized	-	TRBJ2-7	CSAPVPSYEQYF	TGCAGTGCCCCGGTTCCATCCTACGAGCAGTACTTC
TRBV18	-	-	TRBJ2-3	CASSPYRTDTQYF	TGTGCCAGCTCACCCTACCGCACAGATACGCAGTATTTT
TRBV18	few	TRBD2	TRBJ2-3	CASSQSGTSRAGTDTQYF	TGTGCCAGCTCACAATCCGGGACTAGCAGAGCGGGGACAGATACGCAGTATTTT
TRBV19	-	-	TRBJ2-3	CASSIEVGYSTDTQYF	TGTGCCAGTAGTATAGAAGTGGGATATAGCACAGATACGCAGTATTTT
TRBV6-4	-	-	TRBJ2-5	CASSDSDGGPQYF	TGTGCCAGCAGTGACTCAGACGGGGGGCCCCAGTACTTC
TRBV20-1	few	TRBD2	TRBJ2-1	CSLRGLAGLNEQFF	TGCTCGCTAAGGGGGCTAGCGGGACTAAATGAGCAGTTCTTC
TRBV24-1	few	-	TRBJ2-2	CATSEKGPYTGELFF	TGTGCCACCAGTGAGAAGGGACCTTACACCGGGGAGCTGTTTTTT
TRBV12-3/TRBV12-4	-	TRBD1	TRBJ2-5	CASSRTGGQETQYF	TGTGCCAGCAGTAGAACAGGGGGACAAGAGACCCAGTACTTC
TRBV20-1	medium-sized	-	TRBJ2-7	CSASRPIVREQYF	TGCAGTGCTAGTCGGCCTATTGTGAGGGAGCAGTACTTC
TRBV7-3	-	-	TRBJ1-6	CASSPSAGNNSPLHF	TGTGCCAGCAGCCCCAGCGCAGGGAACAATTCACCCCTCCACTTT
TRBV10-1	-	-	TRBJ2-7	CASSESGVSYEQYF	TGCGCCAGCAGTGAGTCTGGGGTCTCCTACGAGCAGTACTTC